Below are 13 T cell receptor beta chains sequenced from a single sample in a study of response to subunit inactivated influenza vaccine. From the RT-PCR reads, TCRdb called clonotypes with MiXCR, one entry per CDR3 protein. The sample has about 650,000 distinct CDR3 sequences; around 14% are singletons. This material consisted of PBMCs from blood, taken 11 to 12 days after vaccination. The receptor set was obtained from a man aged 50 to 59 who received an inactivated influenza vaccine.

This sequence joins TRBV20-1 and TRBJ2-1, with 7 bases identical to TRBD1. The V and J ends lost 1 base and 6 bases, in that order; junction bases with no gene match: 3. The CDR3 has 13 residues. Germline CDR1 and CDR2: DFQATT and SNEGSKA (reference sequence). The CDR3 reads CSARAQGRNEQFF. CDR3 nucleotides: TGCAGTGCTAGAGCACAGGGGCGCAATGAGCAGTTCTTC.

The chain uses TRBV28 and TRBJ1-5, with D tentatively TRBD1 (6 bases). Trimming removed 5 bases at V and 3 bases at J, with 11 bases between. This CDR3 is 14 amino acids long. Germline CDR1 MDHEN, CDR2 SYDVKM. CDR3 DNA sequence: TGTGCCAGCAGTGCACAGGGTCCCAATCAGCCCCAGCATTTT. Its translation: CASSAQGPNQPQHF.

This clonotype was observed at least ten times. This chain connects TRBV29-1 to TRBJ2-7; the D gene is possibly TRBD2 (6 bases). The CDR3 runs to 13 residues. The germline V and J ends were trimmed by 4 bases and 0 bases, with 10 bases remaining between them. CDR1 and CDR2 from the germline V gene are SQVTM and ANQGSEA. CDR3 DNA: TGCAGCGTTGCGGGAGTTACCTCCTACGAGCAGTACTTC. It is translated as CSVAGVTSYEQYF.

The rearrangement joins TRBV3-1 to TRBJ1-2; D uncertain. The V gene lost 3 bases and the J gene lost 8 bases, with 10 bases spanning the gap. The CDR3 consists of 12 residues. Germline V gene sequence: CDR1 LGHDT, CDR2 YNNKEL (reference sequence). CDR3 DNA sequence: TGTGCCAGCAGCCAGCAACGTTCGGGCTACACCTTC. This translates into CASSQQRSGYTF. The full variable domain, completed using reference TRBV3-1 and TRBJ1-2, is DTAVSQTPKYLVTQMGNDKSIKCEQNLGHDTMYWYKQDSKKFLKIMFSYNNKELIINETVPNRFSPKSPDKAHLNLHINSLELGDSAVYFCASSQQRSGYTFGSGTRLTVV.

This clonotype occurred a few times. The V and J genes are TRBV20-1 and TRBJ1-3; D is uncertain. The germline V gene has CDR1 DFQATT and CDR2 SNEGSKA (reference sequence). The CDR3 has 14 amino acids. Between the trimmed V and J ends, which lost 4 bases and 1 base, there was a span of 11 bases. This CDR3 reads CSAKNGESGNTIYF. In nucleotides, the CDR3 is TGCAGTGCTAAGAACGGAGAATCTGGAAACACCATATATTTT.

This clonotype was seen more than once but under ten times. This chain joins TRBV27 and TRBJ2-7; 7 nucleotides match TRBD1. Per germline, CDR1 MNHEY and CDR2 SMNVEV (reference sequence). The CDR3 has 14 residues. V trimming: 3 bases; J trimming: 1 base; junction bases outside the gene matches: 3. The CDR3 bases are TGTGCCAGCAGTTTTGCACAGGGGTCCTACGAGCAGTACTTC. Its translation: CASSFAQGSYEQYF.

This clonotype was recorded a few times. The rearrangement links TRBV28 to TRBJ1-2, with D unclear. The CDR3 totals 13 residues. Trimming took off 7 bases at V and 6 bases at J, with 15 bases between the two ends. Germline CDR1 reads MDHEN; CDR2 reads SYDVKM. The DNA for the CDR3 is TGTGCCAGCACGCCGACGCCGCTACATGGCTACACCTTC. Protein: CASTPTPLHGYTF.

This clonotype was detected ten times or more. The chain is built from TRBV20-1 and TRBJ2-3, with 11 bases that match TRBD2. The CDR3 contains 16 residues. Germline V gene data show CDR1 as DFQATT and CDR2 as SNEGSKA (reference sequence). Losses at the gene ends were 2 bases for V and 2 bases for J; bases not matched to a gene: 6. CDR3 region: CSARTGTSGYTDTQYF. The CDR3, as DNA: TGCAGTGCTAGAACTGGGACTAGCGGATACACAGATACGCAGTATTTT.

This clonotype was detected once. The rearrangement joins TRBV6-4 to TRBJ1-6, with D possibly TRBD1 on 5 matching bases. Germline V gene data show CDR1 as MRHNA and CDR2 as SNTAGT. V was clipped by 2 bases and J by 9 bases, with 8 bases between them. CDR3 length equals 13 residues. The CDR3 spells CASSDGGSSPLHF. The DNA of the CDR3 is TGTGCCAGCAGTGACGGGGGGAGTTCACCCCTCCACTTT.

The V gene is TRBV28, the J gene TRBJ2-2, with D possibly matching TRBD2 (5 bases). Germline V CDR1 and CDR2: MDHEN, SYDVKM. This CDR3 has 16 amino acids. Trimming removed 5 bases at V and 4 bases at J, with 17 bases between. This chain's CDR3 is CASSAPSGSSTGELFF. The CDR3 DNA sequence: TGTGCCAGCAGTGCTCCGTCGGGGTCGAGCACCGGGGAGCTGTTTTTT.

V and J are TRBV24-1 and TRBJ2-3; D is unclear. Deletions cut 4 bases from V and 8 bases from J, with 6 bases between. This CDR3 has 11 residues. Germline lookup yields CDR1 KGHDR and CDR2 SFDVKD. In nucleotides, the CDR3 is TGTGCCACCAGTGACCCCCGTACGCAGTATTTT. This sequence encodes CATSDPRTQYF.

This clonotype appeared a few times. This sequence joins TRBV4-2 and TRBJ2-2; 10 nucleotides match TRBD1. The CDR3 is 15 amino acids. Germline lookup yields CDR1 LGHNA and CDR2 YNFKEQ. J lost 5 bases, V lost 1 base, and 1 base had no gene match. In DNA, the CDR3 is TGTGCCAGCAGCCAAGGGACAGGGGGGACCGGGGAGCTGTTTTTT. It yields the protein CASSQGTGGTGELFF.

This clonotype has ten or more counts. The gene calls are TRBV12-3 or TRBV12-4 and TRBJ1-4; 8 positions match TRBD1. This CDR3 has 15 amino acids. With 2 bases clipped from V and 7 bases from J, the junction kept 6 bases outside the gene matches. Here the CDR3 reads CASSLSHRGGEKLFF. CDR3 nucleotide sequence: TGTGCCAGCAGTTTATCCCACAGGGGGGGTGAAAAACTGTTTTTT.